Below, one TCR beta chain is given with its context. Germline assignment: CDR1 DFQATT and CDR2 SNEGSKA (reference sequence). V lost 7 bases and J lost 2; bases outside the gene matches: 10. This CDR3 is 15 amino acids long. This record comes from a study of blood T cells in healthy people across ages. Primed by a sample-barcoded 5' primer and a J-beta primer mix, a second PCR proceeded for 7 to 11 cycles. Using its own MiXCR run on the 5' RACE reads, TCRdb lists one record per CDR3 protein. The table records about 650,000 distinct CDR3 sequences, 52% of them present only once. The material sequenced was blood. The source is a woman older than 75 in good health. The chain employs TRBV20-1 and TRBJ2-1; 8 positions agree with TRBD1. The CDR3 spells CSVIWTGTTYNEQFF. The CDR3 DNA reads TGCAGTGTTATATGGACAGGGACAACCTACAATGAGCAGTTCTTC.